This TCR beta chain derives from a study of CD8 T cells in Susac syndrome. Random hexamers were used to reverse transcribe 0.5 to 1 ug of RNA. It was immunoSEQ multiplex PCR that amplified TCR beta CDR3 across 54 Vbeta and 13 Jbeta. TCRdb recomputed calls from the immunoSEQ multiplex PCR reads with MiXCR, one row per CDR3 protein. This table has 150,000 to 200,000 distinct CDR3 sequences, around 95% appearing once. The CDR3 has 18 residues. Germline V gene lookup returns CDR1 LGHDT and CDR2 YNNKEL (reference sequence). V lost 0 bases, J lost 5 bases, and 20 bases lay in between. Sequencing of TCR beta, carried out with a high-throughput approach, was applied to CD8+ and CD4+ T cells from the blood. The study used treatment-naive patients who had stable or active relapsing-remitting disease as multiple sclerosis controls. TEMRA cells underwent FACS enrichment and CD8+ and CD4+ T cells underwent negative isolation.

The V and J genes are TRBV3-1 and TRBJ2-1; D perhaps matches TRBD2 (7 bases). This clonotype was sampled from a human donor with multiple sclerosis. The sequencing sample was made of CD8+ T cells from PBMCs. The CDR3 sequence is CASSQEGGGLTPNNEQFF. CDR3 DNA: TGTGCCAGCAGCCAAGAGGGCGGGGGCCTTACCCCAAACAATGAGCAGTTCTTC.